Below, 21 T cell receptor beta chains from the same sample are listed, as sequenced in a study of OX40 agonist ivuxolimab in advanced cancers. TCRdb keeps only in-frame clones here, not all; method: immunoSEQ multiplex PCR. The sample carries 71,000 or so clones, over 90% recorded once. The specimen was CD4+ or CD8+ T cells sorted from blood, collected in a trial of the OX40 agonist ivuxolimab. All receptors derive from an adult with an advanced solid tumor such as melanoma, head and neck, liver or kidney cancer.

The CDR3 reads CASSFAGRGQPTDTQYF. The CDR3 nucleotides are TGCGCCAGCAGTTTTGCCGGGCGGGGACAACCCACAGATACGCAGTATTTT. V usage is TRBV5-1 and J usage is TRBJ2-3; D might be TRBD1 or TRBD2, each matching 6 bases. The CDR3 contains 17 residues. CDR1 is SGHRS, CDR2 YFSETQ, per germline. The V gene lost 5 bases and the J gene lost 2 bases, with 21 bases spanning the gap.

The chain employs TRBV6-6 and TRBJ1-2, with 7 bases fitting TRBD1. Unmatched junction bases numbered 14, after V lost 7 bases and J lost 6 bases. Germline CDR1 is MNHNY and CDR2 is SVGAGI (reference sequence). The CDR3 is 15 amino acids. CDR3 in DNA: TGTGCCAGCACCCTTATGTGGGGGACAGCCGATGGCTACACCTTC. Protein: CASTLMWGTADGYTF.

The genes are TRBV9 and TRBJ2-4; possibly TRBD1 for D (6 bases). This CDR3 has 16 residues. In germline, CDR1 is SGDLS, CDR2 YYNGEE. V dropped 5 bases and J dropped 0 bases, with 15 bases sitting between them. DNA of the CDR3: TGTGCCAGCAGTGTCGAATCAGGGGTAGCCAAAAACATTCAGTACTTC. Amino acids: CASSVESGVAKNIQYF. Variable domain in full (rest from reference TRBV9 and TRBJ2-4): DSGVTQTPKHLITATGQRVTLRCSPRSGDLSVYWYQQSLDQGLQFLIQYYNGEERAKGNILERFSAQQFPDLHSELNLSSLELGDSALYFCASSVESGVAKNIQYFGAGTRLSVL.

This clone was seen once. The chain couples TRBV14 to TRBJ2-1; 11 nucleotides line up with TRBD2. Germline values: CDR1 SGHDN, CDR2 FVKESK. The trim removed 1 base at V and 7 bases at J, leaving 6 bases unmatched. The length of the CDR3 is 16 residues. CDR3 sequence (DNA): TGTGCCAGCAGCCAAGTAGGGACTAGCGGAATTAATGAGCAGTTCTTC. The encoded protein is CASSQVGTSGINEQFF.

DNA of the CDR3: TGTGCCACCAGCAGAGATAGGTACACTGAAGCTTTCTTT. Translated: CATSRDRYTEAFF. The genes are TRBV15 and TRBJ1-1; D gene unclear. The CDR3 sequence is 13 residues long. Trimming left V 0 bases short and J 3 bases short, with 5 bases between. Germline V gene lookup returns CDR1 LNHNV and CDR2 YYDKDF (reference sequence).

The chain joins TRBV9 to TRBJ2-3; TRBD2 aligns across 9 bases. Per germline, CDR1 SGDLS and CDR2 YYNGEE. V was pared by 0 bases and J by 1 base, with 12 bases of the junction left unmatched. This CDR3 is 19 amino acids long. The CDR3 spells CASSVVEREVRGGTDTQYF. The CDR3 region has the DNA TGTGCCAGCAGCGTAGTCGAGCGGGAGGTCCGAGGGGGCACAGATACGCAGTATTTT.

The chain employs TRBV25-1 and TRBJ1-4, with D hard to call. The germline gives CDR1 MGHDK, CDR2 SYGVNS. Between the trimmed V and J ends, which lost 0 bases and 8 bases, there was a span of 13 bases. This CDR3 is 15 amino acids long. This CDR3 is CASSEYLGLGEKLFF. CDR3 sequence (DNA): TGTGCCAGCAGTGAATATCTTGGACTAGGCGAAAAACTGTTTTTT.

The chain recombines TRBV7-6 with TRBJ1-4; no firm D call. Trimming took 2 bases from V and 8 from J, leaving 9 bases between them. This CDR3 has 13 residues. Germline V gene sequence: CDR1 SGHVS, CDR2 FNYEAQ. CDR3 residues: CASSLRAYEKLFF. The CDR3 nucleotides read TGTGCCAGCAGCTTACGAGCCTACGAAAAACTGTTTTTT.

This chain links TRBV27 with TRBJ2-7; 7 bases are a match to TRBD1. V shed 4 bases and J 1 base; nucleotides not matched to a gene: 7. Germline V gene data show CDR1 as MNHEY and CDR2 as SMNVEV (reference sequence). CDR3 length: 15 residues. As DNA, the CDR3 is TGTGCCAGCAGTTCGAGGGACAGACGATCCTACGAGCAGTACTTC. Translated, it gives CASSSRDRRSYEQYF.

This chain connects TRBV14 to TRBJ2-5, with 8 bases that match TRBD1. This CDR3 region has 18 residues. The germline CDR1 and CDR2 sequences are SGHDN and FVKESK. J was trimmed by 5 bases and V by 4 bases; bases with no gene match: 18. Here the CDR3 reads CASSPKMRTGNYEETQYF. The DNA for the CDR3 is TGTGCCAGCAGCCCCAAAATGAGGACAGGGAATTATGAGGAGACCCAGTACTTC.

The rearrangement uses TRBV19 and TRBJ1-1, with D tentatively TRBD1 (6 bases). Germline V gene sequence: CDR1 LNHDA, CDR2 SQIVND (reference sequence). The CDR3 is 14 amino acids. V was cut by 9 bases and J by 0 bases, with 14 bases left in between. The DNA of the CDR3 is TGTGCCAGCCAAGGGGGGCGTTTGAACACTGAAGCTTTCTTT. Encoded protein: CASQGGRLNTEAFF. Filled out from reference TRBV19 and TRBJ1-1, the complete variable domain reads DGGITQSPKYLFRKEGQNVTLSCEQNLNHDAMYWYRQDPGQGLRLIYYSQIVNDFQKGDIAEGYSVSREKKESFPLTVTSAQKNPTAFYLCASQGGRLNTEAFFGQGTRLTVV.

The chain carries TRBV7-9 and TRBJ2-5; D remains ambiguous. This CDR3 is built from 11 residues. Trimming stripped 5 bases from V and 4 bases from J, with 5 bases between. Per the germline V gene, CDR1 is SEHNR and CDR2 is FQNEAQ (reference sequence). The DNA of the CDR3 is TGTGCCAGCAGCGAGGCAGAGACCCAGTACTTC. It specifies CASSEAETQYF.

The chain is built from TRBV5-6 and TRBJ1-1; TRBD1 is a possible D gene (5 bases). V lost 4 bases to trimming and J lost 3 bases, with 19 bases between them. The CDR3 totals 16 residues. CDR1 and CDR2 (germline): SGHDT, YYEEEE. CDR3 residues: CASSPSEGLIDTEAFF. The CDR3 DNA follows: TGTGCCAGCAGCCCCTCTGAGGGGCTAATTGACACTGAAGCTTTCTTT.

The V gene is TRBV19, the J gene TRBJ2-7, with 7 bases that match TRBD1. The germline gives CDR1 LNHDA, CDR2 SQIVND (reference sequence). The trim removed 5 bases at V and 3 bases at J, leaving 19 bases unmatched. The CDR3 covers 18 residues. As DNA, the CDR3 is TGTGCCAGTAGTCCACCCATCGAAAGGACAGGTCTTATCTACGAGCAGTACTTC. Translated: CASSPPIERTGLIYEQYF.

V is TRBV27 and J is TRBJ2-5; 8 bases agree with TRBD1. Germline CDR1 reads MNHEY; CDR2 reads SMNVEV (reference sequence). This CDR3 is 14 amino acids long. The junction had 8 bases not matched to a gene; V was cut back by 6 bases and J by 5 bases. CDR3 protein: CASSLRGRGETQYF. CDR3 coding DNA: TGTGCCAGCAGCCTCAGGGGGCGCGGGGAGACCCAGTACTTC.

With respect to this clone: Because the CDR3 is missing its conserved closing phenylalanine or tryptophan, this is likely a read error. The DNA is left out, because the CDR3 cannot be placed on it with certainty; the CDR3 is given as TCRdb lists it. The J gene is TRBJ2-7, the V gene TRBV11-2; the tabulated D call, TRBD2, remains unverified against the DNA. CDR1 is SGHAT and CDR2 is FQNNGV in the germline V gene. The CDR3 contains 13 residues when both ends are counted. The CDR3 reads CASSFSAGAELSS.

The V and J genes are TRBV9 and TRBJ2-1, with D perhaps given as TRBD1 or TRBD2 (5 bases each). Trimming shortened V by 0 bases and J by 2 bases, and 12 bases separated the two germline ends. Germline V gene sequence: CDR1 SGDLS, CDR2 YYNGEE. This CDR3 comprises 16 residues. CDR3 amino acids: CASSVGGWPPYNEQFF. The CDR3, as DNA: TGTGCCAGCAGCGTAGGGGGGTGGCCACCCTACAATGAGCAGTTCTTC.

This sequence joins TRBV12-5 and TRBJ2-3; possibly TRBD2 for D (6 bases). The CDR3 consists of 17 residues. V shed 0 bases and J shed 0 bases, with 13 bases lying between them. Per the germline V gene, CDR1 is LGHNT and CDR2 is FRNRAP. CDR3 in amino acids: CASGLVGYSGSTDTQYF. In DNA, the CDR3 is TGTGCTAGTGGTTTGGTGGGGTATAGCGGCAGCACAGATACGCAGTATTTT.

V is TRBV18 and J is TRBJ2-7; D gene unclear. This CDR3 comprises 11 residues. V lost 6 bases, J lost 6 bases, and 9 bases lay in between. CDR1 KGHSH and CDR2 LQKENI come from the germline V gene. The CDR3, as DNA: TGTGCCAGCTCTCACGAACGCGAGCAGTACTTC. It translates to CASSHEREQYF.

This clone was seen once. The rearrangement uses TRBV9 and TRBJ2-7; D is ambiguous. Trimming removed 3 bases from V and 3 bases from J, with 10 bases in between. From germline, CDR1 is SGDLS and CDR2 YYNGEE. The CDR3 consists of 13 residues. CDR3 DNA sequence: TGTGCCAGCAGCGCAGGCACAGACTACGAGCAGTACTTC. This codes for CASSAGTDYEQYF.

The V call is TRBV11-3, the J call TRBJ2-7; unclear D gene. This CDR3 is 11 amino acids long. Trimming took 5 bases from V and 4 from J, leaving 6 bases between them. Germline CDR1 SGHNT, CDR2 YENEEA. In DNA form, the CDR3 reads TGTGCCAGCAGCGAAGGGTACGAGCAGTACTTC. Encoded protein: CASSEGYEQYF.